One sample yielded the 6 T cell receptor beta chains listed below, sequenced in a study of blood T cell repertoires in COVID-19. The protocol was immunoSEQ multiplex PCR, while the TCRdb copy is restricted to in-frame clones and leaves out a portion. This sample yields about 130,000 clones, of which about 80% are seen a single time; 12% belongs to the top ten. Material for sequencing was peripheral blood. The receptors originated from a woman in her fifties or sixties with acute or convalescent COVID-19.

The chain combines TRBV7-3 with TRBJ2-5; 8 bases map to TRBD1. The CDR3 consists of 14 residues. Germline lookup yields CDR1 SGHTA and CDR2 FQGTGA. V lost 2 bases to trimming and J lost 1 base; unmatched junction nucleotides: 0. The CDR3 sequence: CASSLQGAQETQYF. The DNA for the CDR3 is TGTGCCAGCAGCTTACAGGGGGCCCAAGAGACCCAGTACTTC. Looking up the rest from reference TRBV7-3 and TRBJ2-5 gives the full variable domain: GAGVSQTPSNKVTEKGKYVELRCDPISGHTALYWYRQSLGQGPEFLIYFQGTGAADDSGLPNDRFFAVRPEGSVSTLKIQRTERGDSAVYLCASSLQGAQETQYFGPGTRLLVL.

The rearrangement uses TRBV29-1 and TRBJ2-2; D is uncertain. The CDR3 is 14 amino acids. The ends were cut back, 2 bases at V and 2 bases at J, with 9 bases in the middle. Germline V gene data show CDR1 as SQVTM and CDR2 as ANQGSEA. In DNA form, the CDR3 reads TGCAGCGTTGAACGACTGATTAACACCGGGGAGCTGTTTTTT. Protein sequence: CSVERLINTGELFF.

V usage is TRBV30 and J usage is TRBJ1-4, with TRBD1 as a possible D gene (6 bases). Looked up from germline, CDR1 is GTSNPN and CDR2 is SVGIG (reference sequence). The CDR3 consists of 13 residues. V was cut by 1 base and J by 5 bases, with 8 bases left in between. The DNA for the CDR3 is TGTGCCTGGAGTGGGGGGCCCAATGAAAAACTGTTTTTT. This sequence encodes CAWSGGPNEKLFF.

The chain has TRBV3-1 (or the pseudogene TRBV3-2) and TRBJ1-1; no clear D. The V gene lost 1 base and the J gene lost 3 bases, with 9 bases spanning the gap. Germline values: CDR1 LGHDT, CDR2 YNNKEL (reference sequence). The CDR3 spans 14 residues. CDR3: CASSQGGGYTEAFF. The CDR3 DNA reads as TGTGCCAGCAGCCAAGGGGGAGGATACACTGAAGCTTTCTTT.

In nucleotides, the CDR3 is TGTGCCAGCAGGCTGCTCGGACTTCGCACAGATACGCAGTATTTT. Its protein product is CASRLLGLRTDTQYF. This chain connects TRBV7-3 to TRBJ2-3; a weak D match, TRBD2 (5 bases). Between the trimmed V and J ends, which lost 6 bases and 1 base, there was a span of 14 bases. This CDR3 is built from 15 residues. Germline V CDR1 and CDR2: SGHTA, FQGTGA.

This CDR3 is CASSVEGYATNEKLFF. Here the CDR3 DNA reads TGTGCCAGCAGCGTAGAGGGGTATGCAACTAATGAAAAACTGTTTTTT. This chain connects TRBV9 to TRBJ1-4; D may be TRBD1 (5 bases). The CDR3 length is 16 residues. The V gene's germline CDR1 is SGDLS and CDR2 YYNGEE. The germline V and J ends were trimmed by 0 bases and 0 bases, with 9 bases remaining between them.